The clone carrying this T cell receptor (beta chain) appeared many times. V gave up 5 bases and J gave up 6 bases, with 17 bases separating them. The CDR3 loop spans 14 amino acids. The germline CDR1 and CDR2 sequences are SGHTA and FQGNSA. This record belongs to a study of T-cell memory formation after mild COVID-19. 5'RACE, which relied on constant-segment primers, yielded TCR alpha and TCR beta cDNA libraries carrying sample barcodes and UMIs. TCRdb used MiXCR to reprocess the 5' RACE reads, holding one entry per CDR3 protein. Among 140,000 or so distinct CDR3 sequences, about 5.5% were seen once, and the ten largest hold about 1.9%.

Sequencing used PBMCs or a T cell subset sorted from them (not recorded which). This clonotype originated in an adult woman who had mild COVID-19 (a few samples of this study predate the infection). Cell type and time point are not known. V usage is TRBV7-2 and J usage is TRBJ2-7; D unresolved. The CDR3 here is CASSPFRAPGEQYF. The CDR3 coding sequence is TGTGCCAGCAGCCCATTTCGCGCGCCCGGCGAGCAGTACTTC.